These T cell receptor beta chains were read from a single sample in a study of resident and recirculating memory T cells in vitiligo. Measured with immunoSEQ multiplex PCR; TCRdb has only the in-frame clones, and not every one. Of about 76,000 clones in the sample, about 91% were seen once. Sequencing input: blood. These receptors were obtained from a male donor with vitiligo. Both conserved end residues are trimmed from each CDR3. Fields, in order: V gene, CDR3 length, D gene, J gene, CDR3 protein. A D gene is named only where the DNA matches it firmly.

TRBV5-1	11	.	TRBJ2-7	ASSLAWGHEQY
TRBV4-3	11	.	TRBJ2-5	ASSLQGGETQY
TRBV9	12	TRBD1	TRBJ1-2	ASSPGTGFDGYT
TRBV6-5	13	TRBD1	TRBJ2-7	ASSYSKTGAYEQY
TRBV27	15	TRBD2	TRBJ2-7	ASSLSVVLAGTYEQY
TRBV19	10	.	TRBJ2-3	ASSIPADTQY
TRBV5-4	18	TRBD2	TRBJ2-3	ASSLPHPGGPWGSTDTQY
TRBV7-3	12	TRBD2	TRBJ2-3	ASKLAGVADTQY
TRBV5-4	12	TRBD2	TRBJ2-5	ASSPGGSMETQY
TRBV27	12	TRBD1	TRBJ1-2	ASRRQGMEYGYT
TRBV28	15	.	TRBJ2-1	ASSLALQGEGTDEQF
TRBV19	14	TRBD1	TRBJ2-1	ASTPPGQGSYNEQF
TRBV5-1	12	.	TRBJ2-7	ASSPGQGKYEQY
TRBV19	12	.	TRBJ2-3	ASSPHWAADTQY
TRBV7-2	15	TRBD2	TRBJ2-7	ASSRTSGRAITPEQY
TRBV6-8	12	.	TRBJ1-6	ASSYEQEHSPLH
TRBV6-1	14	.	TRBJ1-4	ASSDLSWGANEKLF
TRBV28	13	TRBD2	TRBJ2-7	ASSSFREGRYEQY
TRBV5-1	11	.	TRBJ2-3	ASSLPSADTQY
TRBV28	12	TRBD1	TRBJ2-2	ASRITGGTGELF
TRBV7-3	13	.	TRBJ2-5	ASSLTSSRGETQY
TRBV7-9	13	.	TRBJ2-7	ASSRGSLVSNEQY
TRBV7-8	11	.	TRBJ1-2	ASSRPEGAGYT
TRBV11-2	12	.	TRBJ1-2	ASSLDTGYYGYT
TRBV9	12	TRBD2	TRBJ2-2	ASRPGLDTGELF
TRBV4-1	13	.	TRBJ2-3	ASSQEQGSSDTQY
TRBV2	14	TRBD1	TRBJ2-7	ASRAQAGGGLYEQY
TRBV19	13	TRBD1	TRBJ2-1	ASSKQGASYNEQF
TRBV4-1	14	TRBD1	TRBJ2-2	ASSQGAGGFAGELF
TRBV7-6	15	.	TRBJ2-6	ASSLAPRGTGANVLT
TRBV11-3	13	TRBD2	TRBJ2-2	ASSLAGGNTGELF
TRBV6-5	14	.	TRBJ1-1	ASSYSTAYMNTEAF
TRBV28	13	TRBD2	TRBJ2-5	ASSETSGNSETQY
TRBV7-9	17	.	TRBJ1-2	ASSFGGRPSLSRVYGYT